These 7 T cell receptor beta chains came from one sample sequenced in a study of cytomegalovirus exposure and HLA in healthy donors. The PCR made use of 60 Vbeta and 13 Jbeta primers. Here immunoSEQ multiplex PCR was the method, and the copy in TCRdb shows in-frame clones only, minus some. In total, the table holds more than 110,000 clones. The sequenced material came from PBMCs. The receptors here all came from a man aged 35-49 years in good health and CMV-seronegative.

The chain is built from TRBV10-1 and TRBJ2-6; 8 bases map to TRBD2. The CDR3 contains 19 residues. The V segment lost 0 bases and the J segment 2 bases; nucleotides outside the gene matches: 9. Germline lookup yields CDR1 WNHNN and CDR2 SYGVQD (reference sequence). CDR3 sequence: CASSESGSGESTGANVLTF. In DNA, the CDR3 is TGCGCCAGCAGTGAGTCAGGTAGCGGGGAATCAACTGGGGCCAACGTCCTGACTTTC.

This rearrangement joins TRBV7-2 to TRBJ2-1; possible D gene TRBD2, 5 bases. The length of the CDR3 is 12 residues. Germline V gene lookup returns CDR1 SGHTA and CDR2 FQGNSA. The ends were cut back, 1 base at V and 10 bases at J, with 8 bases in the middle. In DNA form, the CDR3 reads TGTGCCAGCAGCTTAGTTAGGAGGGAGCAGTTCTTC. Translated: CASSLVRREQFF.

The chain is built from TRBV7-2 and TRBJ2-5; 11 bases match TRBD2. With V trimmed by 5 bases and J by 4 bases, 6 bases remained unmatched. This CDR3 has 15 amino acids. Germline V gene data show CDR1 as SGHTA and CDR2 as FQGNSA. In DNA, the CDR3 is TGTGCCAGCAGCGTTAGCGGGGGGGCCGGAGAGACCCAGTACTTC. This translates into CASSVSGGAGETQYF. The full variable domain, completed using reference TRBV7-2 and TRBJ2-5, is GAGVSQSPSNKVTEKGKDVELRCDPISGHTALYWYRQSLGQGLEFLIYFQGNSAPDKSGLPSDRFSAERTGGSVSTLTIQRTQQEDSAVYLCASSVSGGAGETQYFGPGTRLLVL.

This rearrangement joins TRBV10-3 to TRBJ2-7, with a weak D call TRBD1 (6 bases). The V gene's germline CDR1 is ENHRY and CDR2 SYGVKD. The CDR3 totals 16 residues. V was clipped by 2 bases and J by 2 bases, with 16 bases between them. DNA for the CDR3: TGTGCCATCAGTGAGCCCACAGGGAAGCAGGCCTACGAGCAGTACTTC. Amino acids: CAISEPTGKQAYEQYF.

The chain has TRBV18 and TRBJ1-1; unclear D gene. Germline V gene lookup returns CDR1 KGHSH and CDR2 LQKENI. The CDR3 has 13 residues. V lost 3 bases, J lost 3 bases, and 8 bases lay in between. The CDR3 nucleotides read TGTGCCAGCTCACCCGTCCGGGACACTGAAGCTTTCTTT. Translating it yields CASSPVRDTEAFF.

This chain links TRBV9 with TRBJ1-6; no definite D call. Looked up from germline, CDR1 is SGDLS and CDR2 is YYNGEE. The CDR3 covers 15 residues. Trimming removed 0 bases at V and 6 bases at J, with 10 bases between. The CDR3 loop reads CASSVDTSSNSPLHF. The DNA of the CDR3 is TGTGCCAGCAGCGTAGATACGTCGAGTAATTCACCCCTCCACTTT.

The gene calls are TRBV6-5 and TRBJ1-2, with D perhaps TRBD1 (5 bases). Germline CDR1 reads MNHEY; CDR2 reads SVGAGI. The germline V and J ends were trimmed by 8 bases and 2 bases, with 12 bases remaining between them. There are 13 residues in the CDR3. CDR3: CASGNRRNYGYTF. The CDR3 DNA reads TGTGCCAGCGGGAACAGGAGAAACTATGGCTACACCTTC.